The next 31 T cell receptor beta chains were all read from a single sample in a study of cytomegalovirus exposure and HLA in healthy donors. The study ran its PCR with 60 Vbeta and 13 Jbeta primers. Some clones are missing from TCRdb's copy, which holds only in-frame ones; the method was immunoSEQ multiplex PCR. The sample records just under 95,000 clones, roughly 80% being singletons. Sequencing was carried out using PBMCs. All receptors derive from a girl aged 2-15 years in good health and CMV-seropositive.

The CDR3 loop reads CASSLGPQTGELFF. The DNA for the CDR3 is TGCGCCAGCAGCTTGGGGCCGCAAACCGGGGAGCTGTTTTTT. V and J are TRBV5-1 and TRBJ2-2, with no clear D. Per germline, CDR1 SGHRS and CDR2 YFSETQ. V was cut by 0 bases and J by 5 bases, with 8 bases left in between. The CDR3 is 14 amino acids. Together with reference TRBV5-1 and TRBJ2-2, the CDR3 gives the full variable domain: KAGVTQTPRYLIKTRGQQVTLSCSPISGHRSVSWYQQTPGQGLQFLFEYFSETQRNKGNFPGRFSGRQFSNSRSEMNVSTLELGDSALYLCASSLGPQTGELFFGEGSRLTVL.

The chain has TRBV5-4 and TRBJ2-5; D is undetermined. Per germline, CDR1 SGHNT and CDR2 YYREEE (reference sequence). V lost 2 bases, J lost 2 bases, and 7 bases lay in between. The CDR3 length is 13 residues. The CDR3 is CASSFGAQETQYF. In DNA form, the CDR3 reads TGTGCCAGCAGCTTTGGAGCTCAAGAGACCCAGTACTTC.

This chain links TRBV19 with TRBJ1-1; TRBD1 matches at 9 bases. Germline V gene data show CDR1 as LNHDA and CDR2 as SQIVND (reference sequence). Unmatched junction bases numbered 14, after V lost 5 bases and J lost 10 bases. The CDR3 consists of 15 residues. The CDR3 DNA reads as TGTGCCAGTAGTGCGGCGCCCCGGGACAGGGTGCCAGCTTTCTTT. Translated, it gives CASSAAPRDRVPAFF.

The chain recombines TRBV13 with TRBJ1-1; D is possibly TRBD1 (5 bases). Germline CDR1 reads PRHDT; CDR2 reads FYEKMQ (reference sequence). This CDR3 region has 13 residues. The V end lost 8 bases, the J end lost 4 bases, and 14 bases lay between the germline ends. The CDR3 reads CASSGGDGTEAFF. CDR3 DNA: TGTGCCAGCTCGGGGGGAGATGGCACTGAAGCTTTCTTT.

The V gene is TRBV7-2, the J gene TRBJ1-5; 7 positions agree with TRBD1. CDR1 and CDR2 from the germline V gene are SGHTA and FQGNSA. This CDR3 is built from 14 residues. The ends lost 8 bases at V and 2 bases at J; junction bases unmatched: 6. The CDR3 bases are TGTGCCAGCGCAACCGGACAGGGCAATCAGCCCCAGCATTTT. Its protein product is CASATGQGNQPQHF.

J is TRBJ2-7 and V is TRBV13, with D possibly TRBD2 on 5 matching bases. Trimming removed 8 bases at V and 3 bases at J, with 14 bases between. Germline CDR1 PRHDT, CDR2 FYEKMQ (reference sequence). The CDR3 has 13 amino acids. CDR3 nucleotide sequence: TGTGCCAGCTCTGGTTTCGGAGGCTACGAGCAGTACTTC. Translating gives CASSGFGGYEQYF.

The V call is TRBV10-2, the J call TRBJ2-1, with 8 bases matching TRBD1. The trim removed 11 bases at V and 1 base at J, leaving 13 bases unmatched. Germline CDR1 reads WSHSY; CDR2 reads SAAADI. This CDR3 is 16 amino acids long. The CDR3 protein is CAARRERDRSYNEQFF. The CDR3 region has the DNA TGCGCCGCACGACGTGAACGGGACAGGTCCTACAATGAGCAGTTCTTC.

The chain joins TRBV30 to TRBJ1-1, with D uncertain. Germline CDR1 reads GTSNPN; CDR2 reads SVGIG (reference sequence). V lost 8 bases, J lost 0 bases, and 13 bases lay in between. The CDR3 totals 13 residues. The CDR3 sequence: CAGIQEMNTEAFF. As DNA, the CDR3 is TGTGCCGGAATCCAGGAAATGAACACTGAAGCTTTCTTT.

This chain links TRBV30 with TRBJ1-2; 7 bases line up with TRBD1. Germline CDR1 is GTSNPN and CDR2 is SVGIG (reference sequence). The CDR3 sequence is 15 residues long. Trimming cost V 3 bases and J 3 bases; bases outside gene matches: 10. The CDR3 bases are TGTGCCTGGAGCACGGGACAGACAACTCACTATGGCTACACCTTC. It codes for CAWSTGQTTHYGYTF.

The chain links TRBV30 to TRBJ2-5, with TRBD1 as a possible D gene (6 bases). Deletions cut 0 bases from V and 4 bases from J, with 18 bases between. The V gene's germline CDR1 is GTSNPN and CDR2 SVGIG (reference sequence). This CDR3 is 16 amino acids long. CDR3 sequence (DNA): TGTGCCTGGAGTGTACACCCAGGGGTGGGCCGAGAGACCCAGTACTTC. Protein sequence: CAWSVHPGVGRETQYF. Combining the CDR3 with reference TRBV30 and TRBJ2-5 gives the whole variable domain SQTIHQWPATLVQPVGSPLSLECTVEGTSNPNLYWYRQAAGRGLQLLFYSVGIGQISSEVPQNLSASRPQDRQFILSSKKLLLSDSGFYLCAWSVHPGVGRETQYFGPGTRLLVL.

This clone turned up a few times. The rearrangement uses TRBV9 and TRBJ2-2; perhaps TRBD2 as D (5 bases). Trimming took 0 bases from V and 4 from J, leaving 19 bases between them. Germline loops: CDR1 SGDLS, CDR2 YYNGEE. CDR3 length: 18 residues. This CDR3 is CASSVGPGFSSGTGELFF. For the CDR3, the DNA is TGTGCCAGCAGCGTAGGCCCGGGATTTAGCTCTGGCACCGGGGAGCTGTTTTTT.

The chain links TRBV28 to TRBJ1-2; tentative D call: TRBD1 (5 bases). The CDR3 is 12 amino acids. The V end lost 7 bases, the J end lost 8 bases, and 14 bases lay between the germline ends. Germline V CDR1 and CDR2: MDHEN, SYDVKM. The CDR3 here is CASNTRDTGYTF. The CDR3 bases are TGTGCCAGCAACACCAGGGATACAGGCTACACCTTC.

This clone was found a few times. This sequence joins TRBV6-4 and TRBJ2-1, with 14 bases fitting TRBD2. From germline, CDR1 is MRHNA and CDR2 SNTAGT. This CDR3 contains 19 residues. V was pared by 8 bases and J by 9 bases, with 21 bases of the junction left unmatched. The CDR3, as DNA: TGTGCCAGCCTTTCCGCAACCGGGACTAGCGGGAGTGTCATAGGTGAGCAGTTCTTC. Protein sequence: CASLSATGTSGSVIGEQFF.

V usage is TRBV27 and J usage is TRBJ2-3; unclear D gene. This CDR3 contains 10 residues. The germline V and J ends were trimmed by 8 bases and 5 bases, with 5 bases remaining between them. Germline V gene lookup returns CDR1 MNHEY and CDR2 SMNVEV (reference sequence). CDR3 region: CASFGDTQYF. The CDR3 coding sequence is TGTGCCAGCTTCGGAGATACGCAGTATTTT.

In DNA, the CDR3 is TGTGCCAGGCAGGAAAAACTGTTTTTT. It encodes CARQEKLFF. This chain connects TRBV14 to TRBJ1-4; D unclear. Germline V gene lookup returns CDR1 SGHDN and CDR2 FVKESK. The germline V and J ends were trimmed by 9 bases and 8 bases, with 4 bases remaining between them. The CDR3 length is 9 residues.

This clone was detected only a few times. The genes are TRBV4-3 and TRBJ1-1; D possibly corresponds to TRBD1 (6 bases). This CDR3 has 18 residues. Germline V CDR1 and CDR2: LGHNA, YSLEER. Deletions cut 1 base from V and 0 bases from J, with 18 bases between. The CDR3 DNA reads TGCGCCAGCAGCCAAGTGGTGGGCACAGGGACCATGAACACTGAAGCTTTCTTT. Its translation is CASSQVVGTGTMNTEAFF.

The rearrangement links TRBV6-4 to TRBJ2-1, with 13 nucleotides matching TRBD2. The germline CDR1 and CDR2 sequences are MRHNA and SNTAGT. The CDR3 contains 14 residues. Germline trimming cut 4 bases from V and 6 bases from J; bases unmatched to any gene: 0. The CDR3 DNA is TGTGCCAGCAGTGGGACTAGCGGGAGCAATGAGCAGTTCTTC. This gives the protein CASSGTSGSNEQFF.

V and J are TRBV7-9 and TRBJ1-1; D is perhaps TRBD1 (5 bases). The CDR3 sequence is 13 residues long. With 6 bases removed from V and 1 base from J, the gap between germline ends came to 9 bases. Per germline, CDR1 SEHNR and CDR2 FQNEAQ (reference sequence). DNA for the CDR3: TGTGCCAGCAGACGACAGAGGAACACTGAAGCTTTCTTT. Protein: CASRRQRNTEAFF.

Notes on this clone: The same CDR3 is also encoded by other DNA sequences in this sample. The chain carries TRBV7-2 and TRBJ1-5; weak D call: TRBD1 (6 bases). Deletions cut 6 bases from V and 6 bases from J, with 21 bases between. The CDR3 consists of 16 residues. Germline lookup yields CDR1 SGHTA and CDR2 FQGNSA. CDR3 DNA: TGTGCCAGCAGAAACGGCGGGGGGCTTGGAATTCAGCCCCAGCATTTT. As protein: CASRNGGGLGIQPQHF.

Only a few counts were recorded for this clone. For the CDR3, the DNA is TGCGCCAGCAGCTTGCCCCCTTTTTCGGTGAACACTGAAGCTTTCTTT. This codes for CASSLPPFSVNTEAFF. The rearrangement joins TRBV5-1 to TRBJ1-1; no firm D call. This CDR3 region has 16 residues. V was pared by 1 base and J by 0 bases, with 13 bases between. Per the germline V gene, CDR1 is SGHRS and CDR2 is YFSETQ.

The chain combines TRBV10-3 with TRBJ2-1, with D possibly being TRBD2 (5 bases). Trimming cost V 3 bases and J 4 bases, with 10 bases left between them. The germline gives CDR1 ENHRY, CDR2 SYGVKD. This CDR3 has 14 amino acids. The CDR3, as DNA: TGTGCCATCAGTGACCTCAGCGGATACAATGAGCAGTTCTTC. It is translated as CAISDLSGYNEQFF.

The chain is built from TRBV19 and TRBJ2-3; no reliable D call. In germline, CDR1 is LNHDA, CDR2 SQIVND (reference sequence). This CDR3 has 15 amino acids. The germline V and J ends were trimmed by 6 bases and 4 bases, with 17 bases remaining between them. The CDR3 coding sequence is TGTGCCAGTAGGTGGGCGTCCGCCGCCGCAGATACGCAGTATTTT. Encoded protein: CASRWASAAADTQYF.

The chain is built from TRBV4-1 and TRBJ2-1, with a weak D call TRBD1 (6 bases). The V gene lost 8 bases and the J gene lost 6 bases, with 17 bases spanning the gap. CDR1 is MGHRA, CDR2 YSYEKL, per germline. The CDR3 length is 14 residues. The CDR3 DNA sequence: TGCGCCAGCCGAGGGATAACAGGGTCCAATGAGCAGTTCTTC. Protein: CASRGITGSNEQFF.

J is TRBJ2-7 and V is TRBV28, with TRBD1 matching 9 bases. The CDR3 covers 14 residues. V lost 7 bases to trimming and J lost 0 bases; unmatched junction nucleotides: 4. CDR1 and CDR2 from the germline V gene are MDHEN and SYDVKM. CDR3 in DNA: TGTGCCAGCACTGGGACAGGGAGCTCCTACGAGCAGTACTTC. Translating gives CASTGTGSSYEQYF. Supplemented by reference TRBV28 and TRBJ2-7, the full variable domain reads DVKVTQSSRYLVKRTGEKVFLECVQDMDHENMFWYRQDPGLGLRLIYFSYDVKMKEKGDIPEGYSVSREKKERFSLILESASTNQTSMYLCASTGTGSSYEQYFGPGTRLTVT.

The rearrangement joins TRBV18 to TRBJ2-5; D is undetermined. This CDR3 region has 13 residues. Germline V gives CDR1 KGHSH, CDR2 LQKENI. Trimming took 2 bases from V and 0 from J, leaving 4 bases between them. CDR3 nucleotide sequence: TGTGCCAGCTCACCAGACTACCAAGAGACCCAGTACTTC. Residues: CASSPDYQETQYF.

This chain joins TRBV4-3 and TRBJ1-1; no definite D call. Germline V gives CDR1 LGHNA, CDR2 YSLEER. The V and J ends lost 1 base and 0 bases respectively, with 9 bases between them. The CDR3 totals 15 residues. The CDR3 is CASSQGPGLNTEAFF. The CDR3 DNA reads as TGCGCCAGCAGCCAAGGGCCGGGGTTGAACACTGAAGCTTTCTTT.

This clone was seen a few times. The gene calls are TRBV5-1 and TRBJ2-5, with 11 nucleotides matching TRBD2. V lost 3 bases to trimming and J lost 4 bases; unmatched junction nucleotides: 11. The CDR3 length is 17 residues. The germline V gene encodes CDR1 SGHRS and CDR2 YFSETQ. The CDR3 DNA sequence: TGCGCCAGCAGCTCAGACCCACTAGCGGGAGAAATAGAGACCCAGTACTTC. Translation: CASSSDPLAGEIETQYF.

This clone appeared a single time. J is TRBJ2-3 and V is TRBV27; a possible D gene is TRBD2 (5 bases). The CDR3 contains 14 residues. V lost 9 bases to trimming and J lost 7 bases, with 20 bases between them. Germline CDR1 is MNHEY and CDR2 is SMNVEV (reference sequence). The CDR3 loop reads CASRERQDTYTQYF. CDR3 sequence (DNA): TGTGCCAGTAGGGAGAGGCAGGATACCTATACGCAGTATTTT.

The rearrangement joins TRBV30 to TRBJ1-5; TRBD1 agrees at 7 bases. Germline V gene data show CDR1 as GTSNPN and CDR2 as SVGIG (reference sequence). The CDR3 contains 14 residues. The ends lost 1 base at V and 7 bases at J; junction bases unmatched: 7. The DNA of the CDR3 is TGTGCCTGGAGTGAAACAGGGGTTTTCCAGCCCCAGCATTTT. This gives the protein CAWSETGVFQPQHF.

This chain uses TRBV29-1 with TRBJ2-1; 12 bases agree with TRBD2. Germline V gene lookup returns CDR1 SQVTM and CDR2 ANQGSEA. CDR3 size: 16 residues. After removal of 0 bases from V and 9 bases from J, the junction contained 9 bases not matched to a gene. CDR3 bases: TGCAGCGTTGAAGACTCCGGGACTAGCGGGCCTGGTGAGCAGTTCTTC. Encoded protein: CSVEDSGTSGPGEQFF.

This chain links TRBV2 with TRBJ1-1; weak D call: TRBD1 (6 bases). Trimming left V 0 bases short and J 5 bases short, with 10 bases between. The V gene's germline CDR1 is SNHLY and CDR2 FYNNEI. The CDR3 consists of 14 residues. In DNA, the CDR3 is TGTGCCAGCAGTGAAGCCAGGGGTAGGACTGAAGCTTTCTTT. Amino acid sequence: CASSEARGRTEAFF.